This T cell receptor beta chain is drawn from a study of a mutant IDH1 vaccine in newly diagnosed glioma. TCRdb keeps only in-frame clones here, not all; method: immunoSEQ multiplex PCR. The table includes tens of thousands of clones, roughly 83% detected once. This clone was observed a single time. Its cognate antigen is unknown. The germline CDR1 and CDR2 sequences are SGHDT and YYEEEE. The CDR3 totals 16 residues. V was clipped by 7 bases and J by 6 bases, with 25 bases between them. Regarding time point: week 5, during vaccination. Vaccinated patients received 300 ug of mutant IDH1 20-mer peptide per dose, with topical imiquimod.

The chain has TRBV5-6 and TRBJ1-1; D ambiguous. The receptor's source is a young man with glioma. Source: PBMCs, taken from a glioma patient whose treatment included an IDH1 peptide vaccine. CDR3: CASDSLMRGSGAEAFF. CDR3 bases: TGTGCCAGCGACTCCCTCATGCGAGGTTCGGGCGCTGAAGCTTTCTTT.